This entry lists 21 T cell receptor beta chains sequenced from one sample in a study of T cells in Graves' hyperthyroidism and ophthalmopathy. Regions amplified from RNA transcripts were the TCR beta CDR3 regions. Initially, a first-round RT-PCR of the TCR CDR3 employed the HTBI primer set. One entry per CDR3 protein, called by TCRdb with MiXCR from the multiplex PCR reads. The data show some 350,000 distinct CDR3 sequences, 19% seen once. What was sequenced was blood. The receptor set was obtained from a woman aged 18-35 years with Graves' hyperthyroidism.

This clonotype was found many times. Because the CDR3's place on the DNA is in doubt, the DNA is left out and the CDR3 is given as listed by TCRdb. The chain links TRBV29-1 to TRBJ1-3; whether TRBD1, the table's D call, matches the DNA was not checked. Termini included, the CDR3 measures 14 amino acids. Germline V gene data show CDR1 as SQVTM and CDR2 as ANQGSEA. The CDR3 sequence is CSVGPGQGTDTIYF.

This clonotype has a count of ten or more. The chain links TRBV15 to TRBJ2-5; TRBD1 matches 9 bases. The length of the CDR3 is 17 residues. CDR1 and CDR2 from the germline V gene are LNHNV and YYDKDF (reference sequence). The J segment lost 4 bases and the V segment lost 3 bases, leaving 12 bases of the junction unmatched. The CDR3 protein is CATSSETGGRWGETQYF. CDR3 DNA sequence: TGTGCCACCAGCAGCGAGACAGGGGGTCGATGGGGAGAGACCCAGTACTTC.

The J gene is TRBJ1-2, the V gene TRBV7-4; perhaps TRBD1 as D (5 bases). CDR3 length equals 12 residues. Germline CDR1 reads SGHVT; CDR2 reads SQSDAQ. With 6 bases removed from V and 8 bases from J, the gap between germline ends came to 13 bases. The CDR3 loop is CASSSTGGGYTF. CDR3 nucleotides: TGTGCCAGCAGTTCCACCGGGGGAGGCTACACCTTC.

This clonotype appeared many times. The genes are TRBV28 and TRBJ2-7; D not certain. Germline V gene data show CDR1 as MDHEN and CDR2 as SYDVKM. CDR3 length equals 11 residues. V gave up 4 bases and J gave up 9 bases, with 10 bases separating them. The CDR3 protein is CASSYTSGQYF. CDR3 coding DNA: TGTGCCAGCAGTTACACGTCAGGGCAGTACTTC.

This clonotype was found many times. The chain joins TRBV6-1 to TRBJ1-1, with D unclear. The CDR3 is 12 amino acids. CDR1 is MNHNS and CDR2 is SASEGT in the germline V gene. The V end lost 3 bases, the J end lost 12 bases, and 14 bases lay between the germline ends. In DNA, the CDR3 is TGTGCCAGCAGTGACAGCGGAGTTCTAACTTTCTTT. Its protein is CASSDSGVLTFF.

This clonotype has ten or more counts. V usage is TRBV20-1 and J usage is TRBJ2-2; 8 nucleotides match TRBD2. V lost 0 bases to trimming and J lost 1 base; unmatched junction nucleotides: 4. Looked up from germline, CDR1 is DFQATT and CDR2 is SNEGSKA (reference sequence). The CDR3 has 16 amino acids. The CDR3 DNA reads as TGCAGTGCTAGAGATCGGGAGGGATTGAACACCGGGGAGCTGTTTTTT. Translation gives CSARDREGLNTGELFF.

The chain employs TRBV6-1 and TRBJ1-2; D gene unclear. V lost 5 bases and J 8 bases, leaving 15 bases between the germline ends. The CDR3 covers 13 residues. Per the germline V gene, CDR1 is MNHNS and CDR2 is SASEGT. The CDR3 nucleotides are TGTGCCAGCAGTCCGAACGACTATCACGGCTACACCTTC. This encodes CASSPNDYHGYTF.

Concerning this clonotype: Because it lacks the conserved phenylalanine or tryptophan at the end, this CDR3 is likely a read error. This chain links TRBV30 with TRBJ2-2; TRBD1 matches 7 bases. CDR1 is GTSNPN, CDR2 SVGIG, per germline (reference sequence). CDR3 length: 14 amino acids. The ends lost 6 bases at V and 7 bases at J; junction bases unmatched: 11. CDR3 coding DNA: TGTGCCTGCCCGGGACAGCCGGGGAGCGGGGAGCTGTTTTTG. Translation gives CACPGQPGSGELFL.

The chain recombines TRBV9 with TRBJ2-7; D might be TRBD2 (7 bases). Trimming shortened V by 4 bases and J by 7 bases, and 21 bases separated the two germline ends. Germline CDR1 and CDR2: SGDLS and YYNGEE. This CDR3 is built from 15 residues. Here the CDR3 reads CASSPRGAPGEEQYF. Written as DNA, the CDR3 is TGTGCCAGCAGCCCTCGGGGGGCTCCTGGAGAGGAGCAGTACTTC.

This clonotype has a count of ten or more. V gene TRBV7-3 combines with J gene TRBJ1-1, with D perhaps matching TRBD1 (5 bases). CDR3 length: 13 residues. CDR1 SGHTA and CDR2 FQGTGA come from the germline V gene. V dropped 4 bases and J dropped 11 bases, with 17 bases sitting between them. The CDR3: CASSSYLGPQAFF. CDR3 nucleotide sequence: TGTGCCAGCAGCTCCTACCTGGGGCCCCAGGCTTTCTTT. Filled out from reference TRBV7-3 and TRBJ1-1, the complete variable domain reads GAGVSQTPSNKVTEKGKYVELRCDPISGHTALYWYRQSLGQGPEFLIYFQGTGAADDSGLPNDRFFAVRPEGSVSTLKIQRTERGDSAVYLCASSSYLGPQAFFGQGTRLTVV.

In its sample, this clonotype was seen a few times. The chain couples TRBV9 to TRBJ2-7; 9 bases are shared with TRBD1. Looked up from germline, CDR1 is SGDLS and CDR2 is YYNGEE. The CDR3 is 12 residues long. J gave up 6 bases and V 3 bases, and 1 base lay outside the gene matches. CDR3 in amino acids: CASSEDRGEQYF. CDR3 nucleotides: TGTGCCAGCAGCGAGGACAGGGGCGAGCAGTACTTC.

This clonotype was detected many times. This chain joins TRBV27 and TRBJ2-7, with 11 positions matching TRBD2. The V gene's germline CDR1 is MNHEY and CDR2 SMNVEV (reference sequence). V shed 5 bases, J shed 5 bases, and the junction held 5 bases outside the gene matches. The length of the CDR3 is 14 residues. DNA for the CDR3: TGTGCCAGCAGTGTGATACTAGCGGGGGACGAGCAGTACTTC. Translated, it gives CASSVILAGDEQYF.

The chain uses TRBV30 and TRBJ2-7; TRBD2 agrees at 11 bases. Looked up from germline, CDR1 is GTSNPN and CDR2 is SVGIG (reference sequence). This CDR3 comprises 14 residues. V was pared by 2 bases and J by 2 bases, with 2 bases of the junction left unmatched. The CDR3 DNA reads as TGTGCCTGGAGTCATAGCGGGGGGGCCTACGAGCAGTACTTC. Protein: CAWSHSGGAYEQYF.

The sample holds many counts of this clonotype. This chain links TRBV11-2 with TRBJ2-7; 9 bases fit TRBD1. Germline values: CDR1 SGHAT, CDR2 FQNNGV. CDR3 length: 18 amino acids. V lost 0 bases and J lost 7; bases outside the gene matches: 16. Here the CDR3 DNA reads TGTGCCAGCAGCTTAGAACGGATCTACCGGGACAGGGCATCAGAGCAGTACTTC. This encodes CASSLERIYRDRASEQYF.

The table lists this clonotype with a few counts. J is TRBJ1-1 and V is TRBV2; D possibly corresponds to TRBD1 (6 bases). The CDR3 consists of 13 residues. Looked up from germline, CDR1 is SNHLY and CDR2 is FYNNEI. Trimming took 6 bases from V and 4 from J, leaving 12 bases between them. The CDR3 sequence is CASRAGEGTEAFF. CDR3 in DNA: TGTGCCAGCAGGGCAGGGGAGGGCACTGAAGCTTTCTTT.

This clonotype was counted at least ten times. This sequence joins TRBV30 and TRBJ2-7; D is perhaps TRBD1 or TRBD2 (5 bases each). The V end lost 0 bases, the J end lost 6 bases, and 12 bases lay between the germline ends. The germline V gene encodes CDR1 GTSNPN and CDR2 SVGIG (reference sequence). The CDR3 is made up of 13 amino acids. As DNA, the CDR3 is TGTGCCTGGAGTGTACTTAAGGGGAGCGAGCAGTACTTC. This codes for CAWSVLKGSEQYF.

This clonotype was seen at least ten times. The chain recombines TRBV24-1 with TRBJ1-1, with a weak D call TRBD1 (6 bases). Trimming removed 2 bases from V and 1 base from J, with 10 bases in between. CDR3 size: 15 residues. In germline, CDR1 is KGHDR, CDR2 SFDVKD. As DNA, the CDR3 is TGTGCCACCAGTGATTCAATAGGGGGGAACACTGAAGCTTTCTTT. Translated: CATSDSIGGNTEAFF.

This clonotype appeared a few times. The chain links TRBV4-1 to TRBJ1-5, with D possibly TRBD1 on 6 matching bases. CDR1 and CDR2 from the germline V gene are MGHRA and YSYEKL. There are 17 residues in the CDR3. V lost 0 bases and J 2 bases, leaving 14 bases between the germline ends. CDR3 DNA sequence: TGCGCCAGCAGCCAAGACCCCCCGGCAGGGGGCAATCAGCCCCAGCATTTT. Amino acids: CASSQDPPAGGNQPQHF.

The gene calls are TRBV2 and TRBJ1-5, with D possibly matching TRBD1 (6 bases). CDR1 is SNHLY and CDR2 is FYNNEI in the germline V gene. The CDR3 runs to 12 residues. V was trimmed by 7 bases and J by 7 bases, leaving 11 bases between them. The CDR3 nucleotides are TGTGCCAGCAACAGGGAGGAACAGCCCCAGCATTTT. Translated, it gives CASNREEQPQHF.

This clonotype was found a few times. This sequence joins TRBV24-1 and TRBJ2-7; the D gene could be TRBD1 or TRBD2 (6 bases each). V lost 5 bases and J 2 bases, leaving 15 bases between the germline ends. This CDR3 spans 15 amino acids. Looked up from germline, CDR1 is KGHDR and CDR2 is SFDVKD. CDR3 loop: CATSARRGSTYEQYF. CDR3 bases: TGTGCCACCAGTGCCCGGAGGGGGTCAACCTACGAGCAGTACTTC.

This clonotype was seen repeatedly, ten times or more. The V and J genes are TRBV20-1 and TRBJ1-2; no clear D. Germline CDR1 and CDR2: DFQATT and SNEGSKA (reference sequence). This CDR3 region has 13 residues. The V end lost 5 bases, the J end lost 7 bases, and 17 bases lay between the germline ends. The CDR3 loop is CSAGRESGSGYTF. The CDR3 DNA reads TGCAGTGCTGGTAGGGAGTCGGGGAGTGGCTACACCTTC.